Listed below are T cell receptor beta chains from one sample, sequenced in a study of OX40 agonist ivuxolimab in advanced cancers. Assay: immunoSEQ multiplex PCR; the TCRdb copy retains only in-frame clones and omits some. The table records about 69,000 clones, more than 85% of them present only once. The sequencing here drew on CD4+ or CD8+ T cells sorted from blood, taken in a trial of the OX40 agonist ivuxolimab. Every receptor here comes from an adult with an advanced solid tumor such as melanoma, head and neck, liver or kidney cancer. The CDR3 runs from the conserved cysteine through the conserved F or W. The order of the fields is J gene, clone size, V gene, D gene, CDR3 protein, CDR3 DNA. A D gene is named only where the DNA matches it firmly. Rows may omit the clone size; those that give it use once, few, many or a size class.

j_gene: TRBJ2-7; abundance: NA; v_gene: TRBV2; d_gene: NA; CDR3aa: CASGRSQGNGYEQYF; CDR3nt: TGTGCCAGCGGTCGGTCACAGGGTAATGGGTACGAGCAGTACTTC
j_gene: TRBJ2-7; abundance: NA; v_gene: TRBV5-1; d_gene: TRBD2; CDR3aa: CASSNSGGNYEQYF; CDR3nt: TGCGCCAGCAGCAATAGCGGGGGTAACTACGAGCAGTACTTC
j_gene: TRBJ2-2; abundance: NA; v_gene: TRBV5-1; d_gene: NA; CDR3aa: CASSFEYPNTGELFF; CDR3nt: TGCGCCAGCAGCTTTGAGTACCCGAACACCGGGGAGCTGTTTTTT
j_gene: TRBJ1-5; abundance: few; v_gene: TRBV7-7; d_gene: NA; CDR3aa: CASSLDRNQPQHF; CDR3nt: TGTGCTAGCAGCTTAGACCGAAATCAGCCCCAGCATTTT
j_gene: TRBJ2-1; abundance: NA; v_gene: TRBV7-3; d_gene: NA; CDR3aa: CASRLDGSSYNEQFF; CDR3nt: TGTGCCAGCAGACTAGACGGGAGCTCCTACAATGAGCAGTTCTTC
j_gene: TRBJ2-4; abundance: few; v_gene: TRBV5-1; d_gene: NA; CDR3aa: CASSLEGTKNIQYF; CDR3nt: TGCGCCAGCAGCTTGGAGGGGACCAAAAACATTCAGTACTTC
j_gene: TRBJ2-2; abundance: NA; v_gene: TRBV7-9; d_gene: TRBD1; CDR3aa: CASSATGGILNTGELFF; CDR3nt: TGTGCCAGCAGCGCCACAGGGGGGATTTTGAACACCGGGGAGCTGTTTTTT
j_gene: TRBJ2-1; abundance: NA; v_gene: TRBV14; d_gene: NA; CDR3aa: CASSQEGKGRRNEQFF; CDR3nt: TGTGCCAGCAGCCAAGAAGGAAAAGGGAGGCGCAATGAGCAGTTCTTC
j_gene: TRBJ2-3; abundance: NA; v_gene: TRBV14; d_gene: NA; CDR3aa: CASSWTNTDTQYF; CDR3nt: TGTGCCAGCAGCTGGACTAACACAGATACGCAGTATTTT
j_gene: TRBJ2-1; abundance: NA; v_gene: TRBV28; d_gene: NA; CDR3aa: CASHGDFYNEQFF; CDR3nt: TGTGCCAGCCACGGAGACTTCTACAATGAGCAGTTCTTC
j_gene: TRBJ2-7; abundance: once; v_gene: TRBV7-6; d_gene: NA; CDR3aa: CASSLPGTNEQYF; CDR3nt: TGTGCCAGCAGCTTACCCGGGACAAACGAGCAGTACTTC
j_gene: TRBJ1-2; abundance: NA; v_gene: TRBV30; d_gene: TRBD1; CDR3aa: CARDRGGGYTF; CDR3nt: TGTGCCCGTGACAGGGGAGGAGGCTACACCTTC
j_gene: TRBJ2-7; abundance: NA; v_gene: TRBV10-3; d_gene: TRBD2; CDR3aa: CAISESSGSYEQYF; CDR3nt: TGTGCCATCAGTGAGTCTAGCGGGAGCTACGAGCAGTACTTC
j_gene: TRBJ2-3; abundance: NA; v_gene: TRBV7-8; d_gene: NA; CDR3aa: CASSLEVRVADTQYF; CDR3nt: TGTGCCAGCAGCTTAGAGGTCAGGGTGGCAGATACGCAGTATTTT
j_gene: TRBJ1-1; abundance: NA; v_gene: TRBV2; d_gene: TRBD1; CDR3aa: CASATGRRTEAFF; CDR3nt: TGTGCCAGCGCGACAGGGAGGCGAACTGAAGCTTTCTTT
j_gene: TRBJ1-5; abundance: once; v_gene: TRBV19; d_gene: TRBD1; CDR3aa: CASPRTGDSNQPQHF; CDR3nt: TGTGCCAGTCCAAGGACAGGGGACTCCAATCAGCCCCAGCATTTT
j_gene: TRBJ2-7; abundance: NA; v_gene: TRBV6-1; d_gene: NA; CDR3aa: CASRYAQGTYEQYF; CDR3nt: TGTGCCAGCAGGTACGCACAGGGTACCTACGAGCAGTACTTC
j_gene: TRBJ2-7; abundance: NA; v_gene: TRBV7-2; d_gene: NA; CDR3aa: CASSLGGGGANYEQYF; CDR3nt: TGTGCCAGCAGCTTAGGGGGAGGGGGAGCTAACTACGAGCAGTACTTC
j_gene: TRBJ2-7; abundance: once; v_gene: TRBV7-9; d_gene: NA; CDR3aa: CASSLEGRDYEQYF; CDR3nt: TGTGCCAGCAGCTTAGAGGGGCGGGACTACGAGCAGTACTTC
j_gene: TRBJ2-7; abundance: NA; v_gene: TRBV25-1; d_gene: TRBD2; CDR3aa: CASSGPGLAGRSSYEQYF; CDR3nt: TGTGCCAGCAGTGGGCCGGGACTAGCGGGAAGGAGCTCCTACGAGCAGTACTTC
j_gene: TRBJ1-6; abundance: once; v_gene: TRBV9; d_gene: TRBD1; CDR3aa: CASSGRTGPSPLHF; CDR3nt: TGTGCCAGCAGCGGGAGGACAGGTCCCTCACCCCTCCACTTT
j_gene: TRBJ2-2; abundance: NA; v_gene: TRBV9; d_gene: NA; CDR3aa: CASSVIGGTGELFF; CDR3nt: TGTGCCAGCAGCGTTATAGGGGGCACCGGGGAGCTGTTTTTT
j_gene: TRBJ1-4; abundance: NA; v_gene: TRBV9; d_gene: NA; CDR3aa: CASSASPGQVNEKLFF; CDR3nt: TGTGCCAGCAGCGCGAGCCCGGGACAAGTTAATGAAAAACTGTTTTTT
j_gene: TRBJ1-1; abundance: NA; v_gene: TRBV28; d_gene: TRBD1; CDR3aa: CASNPQGAQAEAFF; CDR3nt: TGTGCCAGCAACCCACAGGGGGCGCAGGCTGAAGCTTTCTTT
j_gene: TRBJ2-3; abundance: NA; v_gene: TRBV11-2; d_gene: NA; CDR3aa: CASSLAYGGKTTSTDTQYF; CDR3nt: TGTGCCAGCAGCTTAGCGTACGGTGGCAAAACTACTAGCACAGATACGCAGTATTTT
j_gene: TRBJ2-4; abundance: NA; v_gene: TRBV27; d_gene: NA; CDR3aa: CASSPQGGAKNIQYF; CDR3nt: TGTGCCAGCAGTCCCCAGGGGGGGGCCAAAAACATTCAGTACTTC
j_gene: TRBJ2-2; abundance: NA; v_gene: TRBV14; d_gene: NA; CDR3aa: CASSQDWYTGELFF; CDR3nt: TGTGCCAGCAGCCAAGATTGGTATACCGGGGAGCTGTTTTTT
j_gene: TRBJ2-5; abundance: NA; v_gene: TRBV5-1; d_gene: TRBD2; CDR3aa: CASSPGLAGGRETQYF; CDR3nt: TGCGCCAGCAGCCCTGGACTAGCGGGAGGTCGTGAGACCCAGTACTTC
j_gene: TRBJ1-3; abundance: NA; v_gene: TRBV2; d_gene: NA; CDR3aa: CASSEIGRTGNTIYF; CDR3nt: TGTGCCAGCAGTGAGATTGGTAGAACTGGAAACACCATATATTTT
j_gene: TRBJ2-6; abundance: NA; v_gene: TRBV5-1; d_gene: TRBD1; CDR3aa: CASSATGSGANVLTF; CDR3nt: TGCGCCAGCAGCGCGACAGGGTCTGGGGCCAACGTCCTGACTTTC
j_gene: TRBJ1-2; abundance: NA; v_gene: TRBV28; d_gene: NA; CDR3aa: CASSYIYGYTF; CDR3nt: TGTGCCAGCAGTTACATCTATGGCTACACCTTC
j_gene: TRBJ1-3; abundance: NA; v_gene: TRBV13; d_gene: NA; CDR3aa: CASSLGALSSGNTIYF; CDR3nt: TGTGCCAGCAGCTTAGGGGCGTTGAGCTCTGGAAACACCATATATTTT
j_gene: TRBJ1-2; abundance: NA; v_gene: TRBV7-9; d_gene: TRBD1; CDR3aa: CASSLSRGRAYGYTF; CDR3nt: TGTGCCAGCAGCTTAAGCAGGGGGCGCGCCTATGGCTACACCTTC
j_gene: TRBJ2-7; abundance: NA; v_gene: TRBV19; d_gene: NA; CDR3aa: CASSIDTVPSEQYF; CDR3nt: TGTGCCAGTAGTATAGATACAGTCCCATCCGAGCAGTACTTC
j_gene: TRBJ2-7; abundance: NA; v_gene: TRBV27; d_gene: TRBD2; CDR3aa: CASSLLAGAREQYF; CDR3nt: TGTGCCAGCAGTTTGCTAGCGGGAGCTCGCGAGCAGTACTTC
j_gene: TRBJ1-2; abundance: few; v_gene: TRBV27; d_gene: NA; CDR3aa: CASSPHPDADYGYTF; CDR3nt: TGTGCCAGCAGTCCCCACCCGGACGCCGACTATGGCTACACCTTC
j_gene: TRBJ2-3; abundance: NA; v_gene: TRBV6-6; d_gene: TRBD1; CDR3aa: CASEKDRDRTDTQYF; CDR3nt: TGTGCCAGCGAAAAGGACAGGGACCGCACAGATACGCAGTATTTT
j_gene: TRBJ2-1; abundance: NA; v_gene: TRBV19; d_gene: TRBD1; CDR3aa: CASSIQGAGNEQFF; CDR3nt: TGTGCCAGTAGTATCCAGGGGGCAGGCAATGAGCAGTTCTTC
j_gene: TRBJ2-6; abundance: NA; v_gene: TRBV6-5; d_gene: NA; CDR3aa: CASRDGQIGANVLTF; CDR3nt: TGTGCCAGCAGAGACGGACAGATTGGGGCCAACGTCCTGACTTTC
j_gene: TRBJ2-5; abundance: NA; v_gene: TRBV5-1; d_gene: TRBD2; CDR3aa: CASSWGLAGVETQYF; CDR3nt: TGCGCCAGTAGCTGGGGACTAGCGGGAGTTGAGACCCAGTACTTC
j_gene: TRBJ1-5; abundance: few; v_gene: TRBV27; d_gene: NA; CDR3aa: CASSPLTVLSNQPQHF; CDR3nt: TGTGCCAGCAGTCCCCTGACAGTACTTAGCAATCAGCCCCAGCATTTT
j_gene: TRBJ2-1; abundance: NA; v_gene: TRBV5-1; d_gene: TRBD2; CDR3aa: CASSSGLAGISSYNEQFF; CDR3nt: TGCGCCAGCAGCTCGGGACTAGCGGGAATCAGTAGCTACAATGAGCAGTTCTTC
j_gene: TRBJ2-2; abundance: NA; v_gene: TRBV18; d_gene: TRBD1; CDR3aa: CASSLGTERDTGELFF; CDR3nt: TGTGCCAGCTCACTAGGGACAGAGCGAGACACCGGGGAGCTGTTTTTT
j_gene: TRBJ2-3; abundance: NA; v_gene: TRBV5-1; d_gene: TRBD1; CDR3aa: CASSFIGQGQTDTQYF; CDR3nt: TGCGCCAGCAGCTTTATCGGACAGGGTCAGACAGATACGCAGTATTTT
j_gene: TRBJ1-5; abundance: NA; v_gene: TRBV6-1; d_gene: NA; CDR3aa: CASSFRAEGNQPQHF; CDR3nt: TGTGCCAGCTCTTTCAGGGCCGAGGGCAATCAGCCCCAGCATTTT
j_gene: TRBJ2-5; abundance: NA; v_gene: TRBV27; d_gene: NA; CDR3aa: CASSLGTGGETQYF; CDR3nt: TGTGCCAGCAGTTTGGGTACAGGAGGGGAGACCCAGTACTTC
j_gene: TRBJ1-1; abundance: NA; v_gene: TRBV19; d_gene: NA; CDR3aa: CASSIVSPTEAFF; CDR3nt: TGTGCCAGTAGTATAGTGTCTCCCACTGAAGCTTTCTTT
j_gene: TRBJ2-6; abundance: NA; v_gene: TRBV29-1; d_gene: NA; CDR3aa: CSVDETALLGANVLTF; CDR3nt: TGCAGCGTTGACGAGACCGCTCTATTAGGGGCCAACGTCCTGACTTTC
j_gene: TRBJ2-7; abundance: NA; v_gene: TRBV6-1; d_gene: NA; CDR3aa: CASSERTTFYEQYF; CDR3nt: TGTGCCAGCAGTGAAAGGACAACATTCTACGAGCAGTACTTC